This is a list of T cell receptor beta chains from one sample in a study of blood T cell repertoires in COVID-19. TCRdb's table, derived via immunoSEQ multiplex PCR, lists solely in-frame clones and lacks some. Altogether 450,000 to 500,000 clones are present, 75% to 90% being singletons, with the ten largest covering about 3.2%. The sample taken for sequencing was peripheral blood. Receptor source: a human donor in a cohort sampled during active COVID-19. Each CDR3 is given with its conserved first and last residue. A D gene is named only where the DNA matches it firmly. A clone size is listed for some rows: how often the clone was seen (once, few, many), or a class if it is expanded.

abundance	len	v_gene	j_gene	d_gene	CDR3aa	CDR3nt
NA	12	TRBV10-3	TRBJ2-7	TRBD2	CAIRLAGNEQYF	TGTGCCATCCGACTAGCGGGTAACGAGCAGTACTTC
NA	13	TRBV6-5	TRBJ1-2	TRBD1	CASTDRGLGGYTF	TGTGCCAGCACCGACAGGGGGCTGGGAGGCTACACCTTC
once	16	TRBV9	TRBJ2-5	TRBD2	CASSEGSLAGQETQYF	TGTGCCAGCAGCGAGGGCTCACTAGCGGGGCAAGAGACCCAGTACTTC
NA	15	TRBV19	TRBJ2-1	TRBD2	CASSTGLAVENEQFF	TGTGCCAGTAGTACCGGACTAGCGGTAGAGAATGAGCAGTTCTTC
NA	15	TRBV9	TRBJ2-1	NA	CASSVDTFSYNEQFF	TGTGCCAGCAGCGTAGACACATTCTCCTACAATGAGCAGTTCTTC
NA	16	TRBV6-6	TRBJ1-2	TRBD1	CASSYSVAGGDYGYTF	TGTGCCAGCAGTTACTCTGTCGCAGGGGGCGACTATGGCTACACCTTC
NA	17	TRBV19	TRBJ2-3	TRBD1	CASSQGSGRGQTDTQYF	TGTGCCAGTAGTCAGGGGTCTGGCAGGGGGCAGACAGATACGCAGTATTTT
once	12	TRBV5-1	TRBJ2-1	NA	CASSYRVHEQFF	TGCGCCAGCAGCTACAGGGTCCATGAGCAGTTCTTC
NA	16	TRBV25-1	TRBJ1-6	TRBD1	CASSEPGTGDNSPLHF	TGTGCCAGCAGTGAACCCGGGACAGGGGACAATTCACCCCTCCACTTT
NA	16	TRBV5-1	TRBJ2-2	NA	CASSLAGSPNTGELFF	TGCGCCAGCAGCTTGGCGGGGTCCCCGAACACCGGGGAGCTGTTTTTT
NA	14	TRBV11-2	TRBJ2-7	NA	CASSPHGGPYEQYF	TGTGCCAGCAGCCCCCACGGAGGGCCCTACGAGCAGTACTTC
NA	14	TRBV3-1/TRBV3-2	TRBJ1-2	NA	CASSQAPGVGGYTF	TGTGCCAGCAGCCAAGCACCCGGGGTGGGCGGCTACACCTTC
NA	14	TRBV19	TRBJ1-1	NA	CASSIPRDTKPAFF	TGTGCCAGTAGTATTCCCCGGGACACTAAACCGGCTTTCTTT
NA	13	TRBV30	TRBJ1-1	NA	CAWSPQGVTEAFF	TGTGCCTGGAGCCCACAGGGTGTCACTGAAGCTTTCTTT
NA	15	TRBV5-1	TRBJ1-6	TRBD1	CASRAGQGGNSPLHF	TGCGCCAGCAGAGCGGGACAGGGTGGTAATTCACCCCTCCACTTT
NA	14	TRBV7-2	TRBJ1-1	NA	CASSLVPGDTEAFF	TGTGCCAGCAGCTTAGTCCCGGGAGACACTGAAGCTTTCTTT
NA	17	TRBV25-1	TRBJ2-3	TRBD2	CASGRGWGTSGADTQYF	TGTGCCAGCGGCCGGGGGTGGGGGACTAGCGGGGCGGATACGCAGTATTTT
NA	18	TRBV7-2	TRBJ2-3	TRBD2	CASSLAGTSGRDADTQYF	TGTGCCAGCAGCTTAGCGGGGACTAGCGGGAGAGACGCAGATACGCAGTATTTT
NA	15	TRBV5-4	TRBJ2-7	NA	CASSPSLGGLNEQYF	TGTGCCAGCAGCCCTTCACTCGGGGGTCTCAACGAGCAGTACTTC
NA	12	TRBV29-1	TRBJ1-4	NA	CSVLDKNEKLFF	TGCAGCGTGCTGGACAAGAATGAAAAACTGTTTTTT
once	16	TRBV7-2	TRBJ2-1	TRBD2	CASSLESSGAYNEQFF	TGTGCCAGCAGCTTAGAATCCAGCGGGGCCTACAATGAGCAGTTCTTC
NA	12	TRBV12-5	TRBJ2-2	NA	CASGLLRGELFF	TGTGCTAGTGGTCTGTTGAGGGGGGAGCTGTTTTTT
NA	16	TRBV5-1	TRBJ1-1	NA	CASSPTRSGGDTEAFF	TGCGCCAGCAGCCCAACTAGGAGCGGCGGCGACACTGAAGCTTTCTTT
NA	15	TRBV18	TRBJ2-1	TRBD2	CASSPGLAGTNEQFF	TGTGCCAGCTCACCAGGGCTAGCGGGTACGAATGAGCAGTTCTTC
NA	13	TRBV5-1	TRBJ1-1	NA	CASSLTDLTEAFF	TGCGCCAGCAGCTTAACAGACCTCACTGAAGCTTTCTTT
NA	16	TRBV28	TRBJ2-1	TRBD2	CASRIVLAGRGNEQFF	TGTGCCAGTCGGATCGTTCTAGCGGGAAGAGGTAATGAGCAGTTCTTC
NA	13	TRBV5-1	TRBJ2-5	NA	CASSQNAGETQYF	TGCGCCAGCAGCCAAAATGCGGGAGAGACCCAGTACTTC
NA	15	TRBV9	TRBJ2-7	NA	CASSLRAGGPYEQYF	TGTGCCAGCAGCCTCCGGGCGGGTGGGCCCTACGAGCAGTACTTC
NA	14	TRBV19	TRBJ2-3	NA	CASRYRGSTDTQYF	TGTGCCAGTAGATATAGGGGGAGCACAGATACGCAGTATTTT
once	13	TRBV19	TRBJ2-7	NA	CASSHWQNYEQYF	TGTGCCAGTAGTCATTGGCAGAACTACGAGCAGTACTTC
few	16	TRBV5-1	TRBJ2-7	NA	CASSLRVDSSGGEQYF	TGCGCCAGCAGCTTACGGGTCGACTCAAGCGGAGGCGAGCAGTACTTC
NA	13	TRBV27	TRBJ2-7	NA	CASSFRPGYEQYF	TGTGCCAGCAGTTTTCGCCCAGGGTACGAGCAGTACTTC
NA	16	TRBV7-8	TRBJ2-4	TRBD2	CASSLDGGGPKNIQYF	TGTGCCAGCAGCTTAGATGGGGGAGGGCCCAAAAACATTCAGTACTTC
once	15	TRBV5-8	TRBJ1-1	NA	CASSFGQNVNTEAFF	TGTGCCAGCAGCTTTGGCCAGAATGTGAACACTGAAGCTTTCTTT
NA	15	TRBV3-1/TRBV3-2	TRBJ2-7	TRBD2	CASSHLWREQYEQYF	TGTGCCAGCAGCCACCTGTGGCGGGAGCAATACGAGCAGTACTTC
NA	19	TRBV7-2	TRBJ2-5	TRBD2	CASSSRGGGLAGVRETQYF	TGTGCCAGCAGCTCTCGAGGGGGAGGGCTAGCGGGAGTCCGGGAGACCCAGTACTTC
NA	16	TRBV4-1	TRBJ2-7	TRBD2	CASSQVASGPLGEQYF	TGCGCCAGCAGCCAAGTTGCTAGCGGGCCCTTGGGCGAGCAGTACTTC
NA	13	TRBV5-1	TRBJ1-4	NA	CASSLGSGEKLFF	TGCGCCAGCAGCTTGGGTTCGGGAGAAAAACTGTTTTTT
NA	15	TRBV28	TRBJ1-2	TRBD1	CASSSRGTGRTGYTF	TGTGCCAGCAGTTCGCGAGGGACAGGGAGGACGGGCTACACCTTC
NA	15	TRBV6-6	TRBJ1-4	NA	CASRVGAGGNEKLFF	TGTGCCAGCAGGGTTGGGGCGGGAGGTAATGAAAAACTGTTTTTT
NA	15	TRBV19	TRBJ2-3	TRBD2	CASSSGGASTDTQYF	TGTGCCAGTAGCTCGGGGGGGGCTAGCACAGATACGCAGTATTTT
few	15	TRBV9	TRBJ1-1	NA	CASSVEIGENTEAFF	TGTGCCAGCAGCGTAGAGATCGGAGAGAACACTGAAGCTTTCTTT
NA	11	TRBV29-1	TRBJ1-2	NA	CSVDRTYGYTF	TGCAGCGTTGATCGCACATATGGCTACACCTTC
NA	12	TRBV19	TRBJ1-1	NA	CASRSRPTEAFF	TGTGCCAGTAGGTCGAGGCCCACTGAAGCTTTCTTT
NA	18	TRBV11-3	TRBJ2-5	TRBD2	CASSPGEVAGGLGETQYF	TGTGCCAGCAGCCCCGGTGAAGTAGCGGGAGGGCTGGGAGAGACCCAGTACTTC
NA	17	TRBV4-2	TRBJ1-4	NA	CASSQEPGGTGNEKLFF	TGTGCCAGCAGCCAAGAACCCGGAGGGACGGGAAATGAAAAACTGTTTTTT
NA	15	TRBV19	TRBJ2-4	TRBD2	CASVSSGGPKNIQYF	TGTGCCAGTGTCTCTAGCGGGGGACCCAAAAACATTCAGTACTTC
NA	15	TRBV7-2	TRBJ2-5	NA	CASSPQQGWVETQYF	TGTGCCAGCAGCCCGCAGCAGGGCTGGGTAGAGACCCAGTACTTC
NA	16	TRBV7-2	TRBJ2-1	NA	CASSLATGVGYNEQFF	TGTGCCAGCAGCTTAGCGACGGGGGTTGGCTACAATGAGCAGTTCTTC
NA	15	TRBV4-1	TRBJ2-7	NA	CASSQWDGQRHEQYF	TGCGCCAGCAGCCAATGGGATGGACAGCGTCACGAGCAGTACTTC
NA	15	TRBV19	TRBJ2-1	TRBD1	CASSSLGQGDNEQFF	TGTGCCAGTAGTTCCCTGGGACAGGGAGACAATGAGCAGTTCTTC
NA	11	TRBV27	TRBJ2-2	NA	CASSRFGELFF	TGTGCCAGCTCCCGTTTCGGGGAGCTGTTTTTT
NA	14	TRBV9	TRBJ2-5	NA	CASSVGTVQETQYF	TGTGCCAGCAGCGTAGGAACAGTACAAGAGACCCAGTACTTC
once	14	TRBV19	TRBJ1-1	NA	CASSFRTVNTEAFF	TGTGCCAGTAGTTTTAGGACAGTGAACACTGAAGCTTTCTTT
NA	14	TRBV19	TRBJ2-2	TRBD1	CASRAGGYTGELFF	TGTGCCAGTCGGGCAGGGGGATACACCGGGGAGCTGTTTTTT
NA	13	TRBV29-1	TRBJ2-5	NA	CSVERRAWETQYF	TGCAGCGTTGAGCGGCGCGCCTGGGAGACCCAGTACTTC
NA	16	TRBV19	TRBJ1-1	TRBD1	CASSIGDRGSYTEAFF	TGTGCCAGTAGTATAGGGGACAGGGGGAGTTACACTGAAGCTTTCTTT
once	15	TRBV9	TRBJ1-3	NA	CASSAPQGVGNTIYF	TGTGCCAGCAGCGCCCCACAGGGCGTGGGAAACACCATATATTTT
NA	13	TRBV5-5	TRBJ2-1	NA	CASSQVRGNEQFF	TGTGCCAGCAGCCAAGTACGGGGGAATGAGCAGTTCTTC
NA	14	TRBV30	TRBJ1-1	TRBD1	CAWSVGTVNTEAFF	TGTGCCTGGAGTGTGGGGACAGTGAACACTGAAGCTTTCTTT